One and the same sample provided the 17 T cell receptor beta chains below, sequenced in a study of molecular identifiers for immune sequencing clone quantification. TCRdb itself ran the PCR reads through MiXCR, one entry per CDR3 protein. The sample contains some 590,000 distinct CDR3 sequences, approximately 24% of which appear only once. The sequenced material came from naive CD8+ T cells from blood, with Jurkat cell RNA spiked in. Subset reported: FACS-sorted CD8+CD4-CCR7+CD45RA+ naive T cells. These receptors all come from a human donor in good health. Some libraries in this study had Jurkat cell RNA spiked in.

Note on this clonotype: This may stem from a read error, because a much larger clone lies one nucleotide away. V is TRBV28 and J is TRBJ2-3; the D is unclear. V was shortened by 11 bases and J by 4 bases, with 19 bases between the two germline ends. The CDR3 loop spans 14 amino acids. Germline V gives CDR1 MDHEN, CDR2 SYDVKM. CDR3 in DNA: TGTGCCGTACCCAAGACGGGTATCCCAGATACGCAGTATTTT. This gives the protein CAVPKTGIPDTQYF.

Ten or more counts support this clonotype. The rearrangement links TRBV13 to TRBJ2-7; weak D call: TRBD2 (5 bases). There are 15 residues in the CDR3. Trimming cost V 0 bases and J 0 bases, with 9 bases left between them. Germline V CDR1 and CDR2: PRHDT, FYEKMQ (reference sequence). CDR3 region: CASSLGLGDSYEQYF. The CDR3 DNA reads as TGTGCCAGCAGCTTAGGCCTCGGGGACTCCTACGAGCAGTACTTC. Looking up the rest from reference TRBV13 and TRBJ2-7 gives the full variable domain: AAGVIQSPRHLIKEKRETATLKCYPIPRHDTVYWYQQGPGQDPQFLISFYEKMQSDKGSIPDRFSAQQFSDYHSELNMSSLELGDSALYFCASSLGLGDSYEQYFGPGTRLTVT.

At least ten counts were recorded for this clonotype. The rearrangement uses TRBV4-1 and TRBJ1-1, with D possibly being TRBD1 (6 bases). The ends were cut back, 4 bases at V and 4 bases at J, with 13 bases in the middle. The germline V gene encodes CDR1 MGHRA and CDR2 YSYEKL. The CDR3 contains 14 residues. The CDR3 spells CASSRTVAVTEAFF. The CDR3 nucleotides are TGCGCCAGCAGCCGGACAGTAGCGGTCACTGAAGCTTTCTTT.

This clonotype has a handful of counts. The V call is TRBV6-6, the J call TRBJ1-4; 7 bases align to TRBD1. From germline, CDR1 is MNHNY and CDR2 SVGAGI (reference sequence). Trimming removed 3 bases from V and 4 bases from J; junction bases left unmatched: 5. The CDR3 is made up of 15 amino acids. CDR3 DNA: TGTGCCAGCAGTTATACGAGGGGGCGTAATGAAAAACTGTTTTTT. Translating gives CASSYTRGRNEKLFF.

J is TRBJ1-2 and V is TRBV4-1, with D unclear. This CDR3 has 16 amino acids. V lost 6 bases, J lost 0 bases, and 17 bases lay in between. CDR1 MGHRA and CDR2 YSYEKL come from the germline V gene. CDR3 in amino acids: CASSRLAQQSNYGYTF. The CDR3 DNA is TGCGCCAGCAGTCGTCTTGCACAGCAGTCTAACTATGGCTACACCTTC.

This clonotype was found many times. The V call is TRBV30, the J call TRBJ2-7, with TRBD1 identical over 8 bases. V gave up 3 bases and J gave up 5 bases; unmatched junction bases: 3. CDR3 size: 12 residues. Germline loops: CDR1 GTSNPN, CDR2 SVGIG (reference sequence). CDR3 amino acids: CAWRYRGNEQYF. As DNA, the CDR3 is TGTGCCTGGAGGTACAGGGGGAACGAGCAGTACTTC. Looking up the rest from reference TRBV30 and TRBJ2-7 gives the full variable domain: SQTIHQWPATLVQPVGSPLSLECTVEGTSNPNLYWYRQAAGRGLQLLFYSVGIGQISSEVPQNLSASRPQDRQFILSSKKLLLSDSGFYLCAWRYRGNEQYFGPGTRLTVT.

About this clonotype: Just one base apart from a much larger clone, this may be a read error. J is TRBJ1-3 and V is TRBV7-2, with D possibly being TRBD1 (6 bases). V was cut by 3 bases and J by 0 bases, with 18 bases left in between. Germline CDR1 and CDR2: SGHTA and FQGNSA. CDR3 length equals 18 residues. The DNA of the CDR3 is TGTGCCAGCAGCTTCATTCATGCGGACAGCAGCTCTGGAAACACCATATATTTT. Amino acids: CASSFIHADSSSGNTIYF.

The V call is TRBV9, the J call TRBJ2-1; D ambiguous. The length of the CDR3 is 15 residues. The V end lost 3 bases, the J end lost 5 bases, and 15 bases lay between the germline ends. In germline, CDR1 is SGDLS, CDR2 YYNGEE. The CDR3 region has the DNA TGTGCCAGCAGCGCCTCCCCAGGCAGAGACAATGAGCAGTTCTTC. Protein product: CASSASPGRDNEQFF.

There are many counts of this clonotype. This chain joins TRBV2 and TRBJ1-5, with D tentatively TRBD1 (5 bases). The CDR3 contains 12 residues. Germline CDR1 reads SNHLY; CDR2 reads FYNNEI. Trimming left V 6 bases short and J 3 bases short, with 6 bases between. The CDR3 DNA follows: TGTGCCAGCAGAGGGGACAATCAGCCCCAGCATTTT. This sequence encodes CASRGDNQPQHF.

CDR3 nucleotides: TGTGCCAGCAGTGAAGCGGCGGGTTCCGGGGAGCTGTTTTTT. Translating gives CASSEAAGSGELFF. This rearrangement joins TRBV2 to TRBJ2-2; maybe TRBD2 (5 bases). From germline, CDR1 is SNHLY and CDR2 FYNNEI. The V gene lost 0 bases and the J gene lost 6 bases, with 8 bases spanning the gap. The CDR3 extends over 14 amino acids.

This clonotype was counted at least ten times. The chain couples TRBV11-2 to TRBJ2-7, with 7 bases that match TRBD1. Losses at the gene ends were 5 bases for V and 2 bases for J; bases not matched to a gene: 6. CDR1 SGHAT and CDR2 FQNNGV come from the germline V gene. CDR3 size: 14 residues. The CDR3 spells CASSRTGTAYEQYF. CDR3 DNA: TGTGCCAGCAGCCGAACCGGGACAGCCTACGAGCAGTACTTC.

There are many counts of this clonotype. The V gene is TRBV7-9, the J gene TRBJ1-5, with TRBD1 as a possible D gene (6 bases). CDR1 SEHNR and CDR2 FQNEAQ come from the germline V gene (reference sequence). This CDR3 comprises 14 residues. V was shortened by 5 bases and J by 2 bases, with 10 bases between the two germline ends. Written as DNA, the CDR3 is TGTGCCAGCAGCAAGACAGGTGGCAATCAGCCCCAGCATTTT. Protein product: CASSKTGGNQPQHF.

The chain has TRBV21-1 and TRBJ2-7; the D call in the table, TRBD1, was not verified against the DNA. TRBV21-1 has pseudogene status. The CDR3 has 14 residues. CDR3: CANGIHLDRDEQYF. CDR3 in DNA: TGTGCCAACGGCATCCATCTTGACCGGGACGAGCAGTACTTC.

The CDR3: CASSQDASITGYTF. The CDR3 DNA reads as TGCGCCAGCAGCCAAGACGCCAGTATTACTGGCTACACCTTC. The chain links TRBV4-1 to TRBJ1-2; D ambiguous. Germline lookup yields CDR1 MGHRA and CDR2 YSYEKL. Trimming stripped 0 bases from V and 7 bases from J, with 12 bases between. There are 14 residues in the CDR3.

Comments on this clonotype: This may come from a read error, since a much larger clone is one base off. The DNA of the CDR3 is TGCGCCAGCAGCCAAGTGGGCGGACAGAGGCAAGCTAACTATGGCTACACCTTC. It is translated as CASSQVGGQRQANYGYTF. The chain combines TRBV4-1 with TRBJ1-2; possibly TRBD1 for D (6 bases). CDR1 is MGHRA and CDR2 is YSYEKL in the germline V gene. CDR3 length equals 18 residues. The germline V and J ends were trimmed by 1 base and 0 bases, with 18 bases remaining between them.

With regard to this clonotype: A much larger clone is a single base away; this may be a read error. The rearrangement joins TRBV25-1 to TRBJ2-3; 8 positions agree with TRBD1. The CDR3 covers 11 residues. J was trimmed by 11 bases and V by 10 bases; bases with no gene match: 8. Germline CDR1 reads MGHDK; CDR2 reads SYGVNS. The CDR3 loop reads CATEIGTGQYF. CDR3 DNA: TGTGCCACCGAAATCGGGACAGGGCAGTATTTT.

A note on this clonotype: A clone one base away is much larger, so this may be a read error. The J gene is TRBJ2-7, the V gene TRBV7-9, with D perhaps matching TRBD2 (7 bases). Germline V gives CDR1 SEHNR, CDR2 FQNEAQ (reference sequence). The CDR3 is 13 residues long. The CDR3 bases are TGTGCGGCTGGAGGGGGGGGCCCCCACGAGCAGTACTTC. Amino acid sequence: CAAGGGGPHEQYF. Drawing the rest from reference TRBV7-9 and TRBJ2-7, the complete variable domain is DTGVSQNPRHKITKRGQNVTFRCDPISEHNRLYWYRQTLGQGPEFLTYFQNEAQLEKSRLLSDRFSAERPKGSFSTLEIQRTEQGDSAMYLCAAGGGGPHEQYFGPGTRLTVT.